The next 2 T cell receptor beta chains were all read from a single sample in a study of siplizumab effects on memory and regulatory T cells. Sequencing was performed with immunoSEQ multiplex PCR; in TCRdb, only in-frame clones are kept and a portion is missing. This table holds tens of thousands of clones, more than 95% found once. Material for sequencing was naive CD4+ T cells sorted from blood. All receptors come from a human donor in good health.

J is TRBJ2-5 and V is TRBV9, with D unclear. Germline V gene data show CDR1 as SGDLS and CDR2 as YYNGEE. The CDR3 runs to 11 residues. The germline V and J ends were trimmed by 0 bases and 7 bases, with 4 bases remaining between them. CDR3 in DNA: TGTGCCAGCAGCGTAGGAGGGACCCAGTACTTC. Encoded protein: CASSVGGTQYF.

V usage is TRBV19 and J usage is TRBJ1-1; 11 nucleotides align to TRBD1. The length of the CDR3 is 15 residues. Looked up from germline, CDR1 is LNHDA and CDR2 is SQIVND (reference sequence). V lost 5 bases, J lost 5 bases, and 7 bases stayed unmatched. The DNA for the CDR3 is TGTGCCAGTAGTCGGGACAGGGGGTGGGGTACTGAAGCTTTCTTT. As protein: CASSRDRGWGTEAFF.